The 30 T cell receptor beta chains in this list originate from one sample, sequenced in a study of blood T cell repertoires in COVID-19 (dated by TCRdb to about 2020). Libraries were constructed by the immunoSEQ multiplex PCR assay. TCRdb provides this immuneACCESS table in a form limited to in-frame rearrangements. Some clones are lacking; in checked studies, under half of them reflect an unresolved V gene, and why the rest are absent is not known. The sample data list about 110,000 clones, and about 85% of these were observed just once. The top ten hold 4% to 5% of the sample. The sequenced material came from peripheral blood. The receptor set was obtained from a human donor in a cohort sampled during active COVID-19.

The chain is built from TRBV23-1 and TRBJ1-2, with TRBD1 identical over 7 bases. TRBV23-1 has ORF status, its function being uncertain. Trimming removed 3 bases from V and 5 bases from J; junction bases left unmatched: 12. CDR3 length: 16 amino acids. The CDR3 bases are TGCGCCAGCAGTCAGCTCCCAGGGGGAGCTGGGTATGGCTACACCTTC. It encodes CASSQLPGGAGYGYTF.

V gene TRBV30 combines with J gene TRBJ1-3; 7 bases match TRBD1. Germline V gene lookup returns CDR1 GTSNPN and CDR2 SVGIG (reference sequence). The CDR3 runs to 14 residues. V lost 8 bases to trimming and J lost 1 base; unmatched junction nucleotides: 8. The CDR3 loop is CAGDRVSSGNTIYF. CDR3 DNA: TGTGCCGGTGACAGGGTGTCGTCTGGAAACACCATATATTTT.

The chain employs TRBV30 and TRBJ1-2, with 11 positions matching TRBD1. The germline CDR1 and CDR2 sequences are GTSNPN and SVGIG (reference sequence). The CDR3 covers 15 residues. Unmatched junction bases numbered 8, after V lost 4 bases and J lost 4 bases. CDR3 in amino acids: CAWTLGQGDSYGYTF. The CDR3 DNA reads TGTGCCTGGACCCTGGGACAGGGGGACAGCTATGGCTACACCTTC.

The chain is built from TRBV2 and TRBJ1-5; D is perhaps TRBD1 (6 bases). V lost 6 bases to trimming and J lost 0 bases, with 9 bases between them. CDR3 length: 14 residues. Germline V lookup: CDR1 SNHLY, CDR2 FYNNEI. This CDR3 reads CASSRGDSNQPQHF. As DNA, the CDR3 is TGTGCCAGCAGCAGGGGTGATAGCAATCAGCCCCAGCATTTT.

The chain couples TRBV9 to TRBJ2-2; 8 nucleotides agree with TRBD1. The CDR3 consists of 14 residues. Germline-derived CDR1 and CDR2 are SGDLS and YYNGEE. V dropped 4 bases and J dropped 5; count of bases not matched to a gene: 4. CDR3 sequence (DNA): TGTGCCAGCAGCCCTAGACAGGGGACCGGGGAGCTGTTTTTT. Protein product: CASSPRQGTGELFF.

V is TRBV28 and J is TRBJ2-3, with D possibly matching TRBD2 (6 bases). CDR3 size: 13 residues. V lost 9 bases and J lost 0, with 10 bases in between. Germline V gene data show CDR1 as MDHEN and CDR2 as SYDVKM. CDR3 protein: CASGTFSTDTQYF. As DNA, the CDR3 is TGTGCCAGTGGGACTTTTAGCACAGATACGCAGTATTTT.

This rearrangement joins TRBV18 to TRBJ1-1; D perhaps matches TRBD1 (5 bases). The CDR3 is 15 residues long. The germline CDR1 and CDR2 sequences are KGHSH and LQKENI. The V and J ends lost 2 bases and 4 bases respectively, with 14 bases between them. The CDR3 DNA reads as TGTGCCAGCTCACCAGTAGCAGGGTCCGGCACTGAAGCTTTCTTT. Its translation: CASSPVAGSGTEAFF.

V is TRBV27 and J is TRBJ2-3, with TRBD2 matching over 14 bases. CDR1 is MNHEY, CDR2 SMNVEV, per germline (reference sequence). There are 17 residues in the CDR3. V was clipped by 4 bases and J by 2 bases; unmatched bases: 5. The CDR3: CASSSRLAGGFTDTQYF. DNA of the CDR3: TGTGCCAGCAGTTCCCGACTAGCGGGGGGGTTCACAGATACGCAGTATTTT.

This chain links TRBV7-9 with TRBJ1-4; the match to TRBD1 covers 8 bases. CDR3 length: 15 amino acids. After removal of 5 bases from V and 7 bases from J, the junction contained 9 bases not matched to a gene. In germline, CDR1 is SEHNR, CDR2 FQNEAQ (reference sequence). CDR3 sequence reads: CASSPSRTGTEKLFF. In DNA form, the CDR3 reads TGTGCCAGCAGCCCTTCCCGGACAGGGACTGAAAAACTGTTTTTT.

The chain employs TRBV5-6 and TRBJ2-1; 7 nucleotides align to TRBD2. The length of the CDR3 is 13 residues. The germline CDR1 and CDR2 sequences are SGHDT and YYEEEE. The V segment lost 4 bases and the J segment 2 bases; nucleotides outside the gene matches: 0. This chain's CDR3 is CASSGGAYNEQFF. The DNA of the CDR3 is TGTGCCAGCAGCGGGGGGGCCTACAATGAGCAGTTCTTC. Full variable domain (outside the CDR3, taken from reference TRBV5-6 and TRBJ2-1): DAGVTQSPTHLIKTRGQQVTLRCSPKSGHDTVSWYQQALGQGPQFIFQYYEEEERQRGNFPDRFSGHQFPNYSSELNVNALLLGDSALYLCASSGGAYNEQFFGPGTRLTVL.

CDR3 region: CASSSTVGTRGGNEQFF. Written as DNA, the CDR3 is TGCGCCAGCAGCTCCACGGTCGGGACTAGGGGGGGCAATGAGCAGTTCTTC. This chain joins TRBV5-1 and TRBJ2-1; TRBD2 agrees at 8 bases. Germline CDR1 is SGHRS and CDR2 is YFSETQ. The CDR3 consists of 17 residues. Trimming removed 3 bases from V and 6 bases from J; junction bases left unmatched: 14.

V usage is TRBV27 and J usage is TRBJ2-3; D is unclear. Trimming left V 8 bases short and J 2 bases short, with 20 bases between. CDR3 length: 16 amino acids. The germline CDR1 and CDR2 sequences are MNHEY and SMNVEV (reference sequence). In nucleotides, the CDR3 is TGTGCCAGCGTAAGGTCGGATCGCGGTATCACAGATACGCAGTATTTT. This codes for CASVRSDRGITDTQYF.

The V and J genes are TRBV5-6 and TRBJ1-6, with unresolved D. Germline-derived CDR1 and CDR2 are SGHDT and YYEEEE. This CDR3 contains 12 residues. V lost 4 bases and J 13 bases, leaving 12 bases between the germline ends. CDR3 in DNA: TGTGCCAGCAGCCGGGGAGGCGGGCCCCTCCACTTT. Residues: CASSRGGGPLHF.

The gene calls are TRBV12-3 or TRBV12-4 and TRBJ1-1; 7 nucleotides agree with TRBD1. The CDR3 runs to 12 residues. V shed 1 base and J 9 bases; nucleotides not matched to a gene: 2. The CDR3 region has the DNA TGTGCCAGCAGTTTAGACAGGGGAAAAGCTTTCTTT. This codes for CASSLDRGKAFF.

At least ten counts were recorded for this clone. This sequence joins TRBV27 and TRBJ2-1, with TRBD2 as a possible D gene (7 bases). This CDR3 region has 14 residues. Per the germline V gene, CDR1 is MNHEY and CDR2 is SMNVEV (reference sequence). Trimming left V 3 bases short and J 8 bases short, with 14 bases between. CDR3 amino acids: CASSLRGGMHEQFF. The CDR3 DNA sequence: TGTGCCAGCAGTTTGAGGGGGGGCATGCATGAGCAGTTCTTC.

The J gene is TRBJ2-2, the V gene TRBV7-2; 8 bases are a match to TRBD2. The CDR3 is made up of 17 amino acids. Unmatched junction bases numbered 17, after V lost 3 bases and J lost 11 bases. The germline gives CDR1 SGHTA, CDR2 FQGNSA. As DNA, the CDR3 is TGTGCCAGCAGCTTCAGCCCAGCGTCAGGGGCGGGGGGAGAGCTGTTTTTT. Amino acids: CASSFSPASGAGGELFF.

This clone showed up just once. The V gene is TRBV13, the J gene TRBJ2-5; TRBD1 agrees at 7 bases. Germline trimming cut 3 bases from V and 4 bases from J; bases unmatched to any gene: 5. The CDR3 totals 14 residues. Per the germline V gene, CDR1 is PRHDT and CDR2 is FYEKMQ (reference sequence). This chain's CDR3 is CASSFTTGPETQYF. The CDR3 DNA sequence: TGTGCCAGCAGCTTCACGACAGGGCCAGAGACCCAGTACTTC.

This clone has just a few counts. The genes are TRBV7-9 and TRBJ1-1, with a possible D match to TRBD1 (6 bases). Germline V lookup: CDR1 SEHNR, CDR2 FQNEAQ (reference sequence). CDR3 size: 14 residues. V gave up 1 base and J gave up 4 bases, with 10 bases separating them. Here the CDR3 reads CASSLGRGGTEAFF. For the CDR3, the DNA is TGTGCCAGCAGCTTAGGTAGAGGGGGCACTGAAGCTTTCTTT.

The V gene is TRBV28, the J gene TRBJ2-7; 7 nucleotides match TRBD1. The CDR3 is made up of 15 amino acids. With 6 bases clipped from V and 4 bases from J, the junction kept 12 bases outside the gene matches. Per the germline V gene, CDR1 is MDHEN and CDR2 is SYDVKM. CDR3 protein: CASSNRQGRRYEQYF. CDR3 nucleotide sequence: TGTGCCAGCAGCAACAGACAGGGAAGGCGTTACGAGCAGTACTTC.

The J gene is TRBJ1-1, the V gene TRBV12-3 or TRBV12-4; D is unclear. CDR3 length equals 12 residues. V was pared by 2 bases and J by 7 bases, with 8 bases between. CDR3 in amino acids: CASSLFSFEAFF. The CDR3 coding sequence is TGTGCCAGCAGTTTATTCAGTTTTGAAGCTTTCTTT.

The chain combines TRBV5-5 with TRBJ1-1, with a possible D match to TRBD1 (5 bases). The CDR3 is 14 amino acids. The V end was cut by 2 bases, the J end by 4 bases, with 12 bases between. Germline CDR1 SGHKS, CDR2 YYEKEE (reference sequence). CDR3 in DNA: TGTGCCAGCAGCTTAGCGGGGGTTCGCACTGAAGCTTTCTTT. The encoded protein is CASSLAGVRTEAFF. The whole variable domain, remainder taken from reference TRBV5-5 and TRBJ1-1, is DAGVTQSPTHLIKTRGQQVTLRCSPISGHKSVSWYQQVLGQGPQFIFQYYEKEERGRGNFPDRFSARQFPNYSSELNVNALLLGDSALYLCASSLAGVRTEAFFGQGTRLTVV.

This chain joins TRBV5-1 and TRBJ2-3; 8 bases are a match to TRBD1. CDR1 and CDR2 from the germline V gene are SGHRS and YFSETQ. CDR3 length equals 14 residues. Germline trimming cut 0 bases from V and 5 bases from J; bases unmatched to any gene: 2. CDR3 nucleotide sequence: TGCGCCAGCAGCTTGGGACAGGGGAAAGATACGCAGTATTTT. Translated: CASSLGQGKDTQYF.

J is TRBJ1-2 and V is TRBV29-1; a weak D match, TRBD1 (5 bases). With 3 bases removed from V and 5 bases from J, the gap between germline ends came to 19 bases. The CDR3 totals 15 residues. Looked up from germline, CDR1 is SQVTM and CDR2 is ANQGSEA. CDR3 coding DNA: TGCAGCGTTGACAGTCTATGGGGGGGTGGGTATGGCTACACCTTC. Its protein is CSVDSLWGGGYGYTF.

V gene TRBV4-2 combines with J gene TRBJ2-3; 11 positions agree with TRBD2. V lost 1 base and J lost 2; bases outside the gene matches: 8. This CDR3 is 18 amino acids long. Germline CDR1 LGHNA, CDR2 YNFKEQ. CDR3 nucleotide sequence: TGTGCCAGCAGCCAAGGCGTACTAGCGGGAGATAACACAGATACGCAGTATTTT. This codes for CASSQGVLAGDNTDTQYF.

CDR3 DNA: TGTGCCAGCAGCGTTGCGGGGACTTACGAGCAGTACTTC. This gives the protein CASSVAGTYEQYF. The V and J genes are TRBV7-9 and TRBJ2-7, with D possibly TRBD2 on 6 matching bases. Germline V CDR1 and CDR2: SEHNR, FQNEAQ (reference sequence). Trimming pared 5 bases from V and 4 bases from J, leaving 12 bases between. The length of the CDR3 is 13 residues.

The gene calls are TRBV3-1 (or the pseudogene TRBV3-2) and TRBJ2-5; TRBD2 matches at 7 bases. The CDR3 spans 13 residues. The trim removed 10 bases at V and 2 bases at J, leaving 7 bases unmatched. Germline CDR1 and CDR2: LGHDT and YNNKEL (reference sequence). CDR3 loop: CATEQRGQETQYF. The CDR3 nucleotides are TGTGCCACCGAACAGCGGGGTCAAGAGACCCAGTACTTC.

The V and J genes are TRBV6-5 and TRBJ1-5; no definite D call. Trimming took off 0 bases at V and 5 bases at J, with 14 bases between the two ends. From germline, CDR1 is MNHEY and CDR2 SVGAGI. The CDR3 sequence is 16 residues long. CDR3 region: CASSYSEQLVDQPQHF. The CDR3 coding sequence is TGTGCCAGCAGTTACTCAGAACAGCTCGTGGATCAGCCCCAGCATTTT.

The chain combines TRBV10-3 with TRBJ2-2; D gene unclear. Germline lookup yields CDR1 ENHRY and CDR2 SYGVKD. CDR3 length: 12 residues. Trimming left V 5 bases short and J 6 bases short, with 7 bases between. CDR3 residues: CAISKQSGELFF. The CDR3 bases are TGTGCCATCAGTAAACAGTCCGGGGAGCTGTTTTTT.

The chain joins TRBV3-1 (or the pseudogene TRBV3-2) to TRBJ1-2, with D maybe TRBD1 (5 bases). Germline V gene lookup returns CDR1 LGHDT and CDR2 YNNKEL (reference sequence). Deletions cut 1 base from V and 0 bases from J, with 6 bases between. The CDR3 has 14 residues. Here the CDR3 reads CASSQGQTNYGYTF. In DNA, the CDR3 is TGTGCCAGCAGCCAAGGACAGACTAACTATGGCTACACCTTC.

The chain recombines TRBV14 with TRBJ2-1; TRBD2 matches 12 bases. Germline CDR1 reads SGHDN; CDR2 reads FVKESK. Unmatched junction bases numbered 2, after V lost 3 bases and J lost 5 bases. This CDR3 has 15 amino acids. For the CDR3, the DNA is TGTGCCAGCAGCCAGGGACTAGCGGGTCACAATGAGCAGTTCTTC. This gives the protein CASSQGLAGHNEQFF. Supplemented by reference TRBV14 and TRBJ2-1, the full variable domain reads EAGVTQFPSHSVIEKGQTVTLRCDPISGHDNLYWYRRVMGKEIKFLLHFVKESKQDESGMPNNRFLAERTGGTYSTLKVQPAELEDSGVYFCASSQGLAGHNEQFFGPGTRLTVL.